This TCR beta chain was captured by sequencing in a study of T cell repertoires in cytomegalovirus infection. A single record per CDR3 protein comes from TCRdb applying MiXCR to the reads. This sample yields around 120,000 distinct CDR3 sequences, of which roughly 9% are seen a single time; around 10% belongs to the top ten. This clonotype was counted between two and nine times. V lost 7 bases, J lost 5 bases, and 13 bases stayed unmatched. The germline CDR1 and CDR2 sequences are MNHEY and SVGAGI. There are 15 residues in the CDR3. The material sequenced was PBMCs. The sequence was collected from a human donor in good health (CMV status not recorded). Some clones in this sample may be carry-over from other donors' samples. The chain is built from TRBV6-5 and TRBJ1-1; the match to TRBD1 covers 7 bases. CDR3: CASTLSPTGRTEAFF. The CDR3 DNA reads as TGTGCCAGCACTTTATCGCCGACAGGGCGGACTGAAGCTTTCTTT.